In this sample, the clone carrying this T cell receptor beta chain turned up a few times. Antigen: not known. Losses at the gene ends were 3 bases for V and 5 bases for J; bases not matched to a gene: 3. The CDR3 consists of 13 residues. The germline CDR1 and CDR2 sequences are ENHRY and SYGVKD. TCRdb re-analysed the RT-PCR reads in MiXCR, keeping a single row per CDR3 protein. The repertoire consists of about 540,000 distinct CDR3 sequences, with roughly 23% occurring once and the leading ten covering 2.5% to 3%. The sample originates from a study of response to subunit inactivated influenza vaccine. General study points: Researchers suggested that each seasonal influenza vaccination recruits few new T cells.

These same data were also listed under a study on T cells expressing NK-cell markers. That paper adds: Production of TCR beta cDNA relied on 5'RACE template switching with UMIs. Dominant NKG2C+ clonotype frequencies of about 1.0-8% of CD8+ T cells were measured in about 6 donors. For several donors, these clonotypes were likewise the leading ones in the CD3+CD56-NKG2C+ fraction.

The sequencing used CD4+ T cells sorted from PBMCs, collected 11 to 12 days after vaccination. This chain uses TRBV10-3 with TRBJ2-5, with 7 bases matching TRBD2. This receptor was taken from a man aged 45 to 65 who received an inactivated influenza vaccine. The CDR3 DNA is TGTGCCATCAGTGACAGCGGGGAGGAGACCCAGTACTTC. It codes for CAISDSGEETQYF.